Presented here are 27 T cell receptor beta chains from one specimen sequenced in a study of blood T cell repertoires in COVID-19. Using immunoSEQ multiplex PCR, the repertoire was profiled, and TCRdb retains in-frame clones only, with some absent. The sample lists hundreds of thousands of clones, about 83% occurring once. The specimen sequenced was PBMCs or T cells enriched from blood (not recorded which). These receptors came from a woman aged 40 to 55 who had recovered from COVID-19.

The chain uses TRBV4-3 and TRBJ1-1, with D possibly matching TRBD1 (5 bases). The germline CDR1 and CDR2 sequences are LGHNA and YSLEER. V lost 4 bases and J 9 bases, leaving 15 bases between the germline ends. The CDR3 totals 13 residues. CDR3 nucleotide sequence: TGCGCCAGCAGCCCCTCCCAGGGCCGAAAAGCTTTCTTT. It encodes CASSPSQGRKAFF.

The chain joins TRBV4-3 to TRBJ1-4; the match to TRBD1 covers 9 bases. The CDR3 spans 15 residues. V trimming: 0 bases; J trimming: 10 bases; junction bases outside the gene matches: 6. The germline gives CDR1 LGHNA, CDR2 YSLEER. CDR3 in amino acids: CASSQEGQGSGKLFF. The CDR3 bases are TGCGCCAGCAGCCAAGAAGGACAGGGGTCTGGAAAACTGTTTTTT.

The chain is built from TRBV7-2 and TRBJ2-5; D unclear. This CDR3 contains 12 residues. Germline values: CDR1 SGHTA, CDR2 FQGNSA. V shed 5 bases and J shed 4 bases, with 8 bases lying between them. As DNA, the CDR3 is TGTGCCAGCAGCCCCAGGCGAGAGACCCAGTACTTC. It translates to CASSPRRETQYF.

The chain has TRBV27 and TRBJ1-6; 7 bases are a match to TRBD1. CDR3 length equals 14 residues. CDR1 is MNHEY, CDR2 SMNVEV, per germline (reference sequence). Trimming removed 7 bases from V and 7 bases from J; junction bases left unmatched: 7. The CDR3 loop is CASNLGTVNSPLHF. The CDR3 DNA sequence: TGTGCCAGCAATTTGGGGACAGTAAATTCACCCCTCCACTTT.

The chain carries TRBV3-1 (or the pseudogene TRBV3-2) and TRBJ2-7, with 9 bases fitting TRBD1. Germline CDR1 reads LGHDT; CDR2 reads YNNKEL (reference sequence). Losses at the gene ends were 6 bases for V and 5 bases for J; bases not matched to a gene: 2. This CDR3 region has 12 residues. The CDR3, as DNA: TGTGCCAGCAGGGGGACAGGGAACGAGCAGTACTTC. As protein: CASRGTGNEQYF.

The chain uses TRBV11-2 and TRBJ1-1; D remains ambiguous. The CDR3 length is 17 residues. The V gene lost 3 bases and the J gene lost 1 base, with 18 bases spanning the gap. Germline-derived CDR1 and CDR2 are SGHAT and FQNNGV. CDR3: CASSLTLTNRGNTEAFF. The DNA of the CDR3 is TGTGCCAGCAGCTTGACACTTACAAATCGGGGGAACACTGAAGCTTTCTTT. Full variable domain (remainder filled in from reference TRBV11-2 and TRBJ1-1): EAGVAQSPRYKIIEKRQSVAFWCNPISGHATLYWYQQILGQGPKLLIQFQNNGVVDDSQLPKDRFSAERLKGVDSTLKIQPAKLEDSAVYLCASSLTLTNRGNTEAFFGQGTRLTVV.

This rearrangement joins TRBV7-3 to TRBJ2-1, with 8 bases aligning to TRBD1. CDR1 and CDR2 (germline): SGHTA, FQGTGA. This CDR3 is 15 amino acids long. Trimming cost V 6 bases and J 0 bases; bases outside gene matches: 4. Here the CDR3 reads CASSRDRGSYNEQFF. For the CDR3, the DNA is TGTGCCAGCAGTCGTGACAGGGGCTCCTACAATGAGCAGTTCTTC. Filled out from reference TRBV7-3 and TRBJ2-1, the complete variable domain reads GAGVSQTPSNKVTEKGKYVELRCDPISGHTALYWYRQSLGQGPEFLIYFQGTGAADDSGLPNDRFFAVRPEGSVSTLKIQRTERGDSAVYLCASSRDRGSYNEQFFGPGTRLTVL.

This clone was seen more than once but under ten times. The chain recombines TRBV18 with TRBJ2-2, with D uncertain. The germline CDR1 and CDR2 sequences are KGHSH and LQKENI. The length of the CDR3 is 15 residues. The germline V and J ends were trimmed by 3 bases and 0 bases, with 8 bases remaining between them. DNA of the CDR3: TGTGCCAGCTCACCCGACTCCCCGAACACCGGGGAGCTGTTTTTT. This gives the protein CASSPDSPNTGELFF.

This rearrangement joins TRBV12-2 to TRBJ2-5; the table names TRBD2, a call not compared with the DNA. TRBV12-2 is designated a pseudogene. This CDR3 region has 14 residues. The CDR3 sequence: CASRLQTSGKTQYF. The CDR3 DNA reads as TGTGCAAGTCGCTTACAGACTAGCGGCAAGACCCAGTACTTC.

This clone was seen at least ten times. The chain combines TRBV2 with TRBJ2-1, with D possibly matching TRBD2 (5 bases). From germline, CDR1 is SNHLY and CDR2 FYNNEI. Deletions cut 6 bases from V and 9 bases from J, with 15 bases between. This CDR3 comprises 13 residues. The CDR3 bases are TGTGCCAGCAGCCCCGCCCCGGCGGGTGAGCAGTTCTTC. This translates into CASSPAPAGEQFF.

The rearrangement joins TRBV5-6 to TRBJ1-5; TRBD1 matches 10 bases. The ends lost 4 bases at V and 1 base at J; junction bases unmatched: 8. CDR1 is SGHDT and CDR2 is YYEEEE in the germline V gene. The CDR3 runs 17 residues. CDR3 nucleotide sequence: TGTGCCAGCAGCCTCCGACAGGGGGCGGGCAGCAATCAGCCCCAGCATTTT. Translation: CASSLRQGAGSNQPQHF.

This clone was seen more than once but under ten times. The J gene is TRBJ1-1, the V gene TRBV7-3; D unclear. This CDR3 region has 13 residues. V was shortened by 5 bases and J by 7 bases, with 14 bases between the two germline ends. CDR1 is SGHTA, CDR2 FQGTGA, per germline. The CDR3 sequence is CASSLWGAGEAFF. The CDR3 nucleotides are TGTGCCAGCAGCCTCTGGGGTGCGGGTGAAGCTTTCTTT.

The chain joins TRBV4-1 to TRBJ1-4, with a possible D match to TRBD1 (5 bases). Germline lookup yields CDR1 MGHRA and CDR2 YSYEKL. V was cut by 3 bases and J by 1 base, with 9 bases left in between. This CDR3 comprises 15 residues. The CDR3 spells CASSQTERTNEKLFF. DNA of the CDR3: TGCGCCAGCAGCCAGACAGAGCGAACTAATGAAAAACTGTTTTTT.

The chain joins TRBV5-4 to TRBJ2-4, with D possibly TRBD2 on 5 matching bases. The CDR3 is 16 amino acids. V was cut by 4 bases and J by 5 bases, with 19 bases left in between. Per the germline V gene, CDR1 is SGHNT and CDR2 is YYREEE (reference sequence). Written as DNA, the CDR3 is TGTGCCAGCAGCCGCCCGGGTCCCCCCGGGGAAAACATTCAGTACTTC. It encodes CASSRPGPPGENIQYF.

This sequence joins TRBV30 and TRBJ2-3; weak D call: TRBD2 (6 bases). V lost 1 base and J lost 4, with 12 bases in between. The CDR3 has 14 amino acids. Germline values: CDR1 GTSNPN, CDR2 SVGIG (reference sequence). This CDR3 is CAWSERLGPDTQYF. The CDR3 region has the DNA TGTGCCTGGAGTGAGAGACTAGGCCCAGATACGCAGTATTTT.

This clone was seen once. The rearrangement uses TRBV12-3 or TRBV12-4 and TRBJ1-1; D might be TRBD1 (5 bases). V was cut by 1 base and J by 8 bases, with 11 bases left in between. CDR3 size: 13 residues. The CDR3 spells CASSLVAGQEAFF. DNA of the CDR3: TGTGCCAGCAGTTTAGTGGCGGGGCAGGAAGCTTTCTTT.

This chain connects TRBV3-1 (or the pseudogene TRBV3-2) to TRBJ2-7; D remains unclear. The length of the CDR3 is 12 residues. Trimming removed 7 bases at V and 0 bases at J, with 7 bases between. CDR1 is LGHDT and CDR2 is YNNKEL in the germline V gene (reference sequence). The CDR3 spells CASNPSSYEQYF. The CDR3 DNA follows: TGTGCCAGCAACCCTAGCTCCTACGAGCAGTACTTC.

This chain uses TRBV6-5 with TRBJ1-1; D is undetermined. Germline V gene sequence: CDR1 MNHEY, CDR2 SVGAGI. V lost 10 bases and J lost 6, with 18 bases in between. CDR3 length equals 13 residues. The CDR3 sequence: CATKNRDRAEAFF. The CDR3, as DNA: TGTGCCACCAAAAATCGGGATAGAGCTGAAGCTTTCTTT.

The gene calls are TRBV12-3 or TRBV12-4 and TRBJ1-5; D uncertain. This CDR3 spans 13 amino acids. The V end lost 1 base, the J end lost 7 bases, and 8 bases lay between the germline ends. The CDR3 sequence: CASSLGAGQPQHF. CDR3 coding DNA: TGTGCCAGCAGTTTAGGGGCGGGACAGCCCCAGCATTTT.

This chain joins TRBV6-6 and TRBJ2-1; 12 nucleotides line up with TRBD1. The CDR3 has 17 amino acids. Germline CDR1 and CDR2: MNHNY and SVGAGI (reference sequence). V was pared by 5 bases and J by 8 bases, with 13 bases of the junction left unmatched. CDR3 residues: CASSLSGTGGGRDEQFF. CDR3 DNA: TGTGCCAGCAGTCTTTCCGGGACAGGGGGCGGAAGGGATGAGCAGTTCTTC.

The chain is built from TRBV27 and TRBJ2-7, with D possibly being TRBD2 (5 bases). The ends were cut back, 3 bases at V and 1 base at J, with 16 bases in the middle. The CDR3 is 16 residues long. Germline V CDR1 and CDR2: MNHEY, SMNVEV (reference sequence). CDR3 bases: TGTGCCAGCAGTTTCTCCTCGGGAAGCGCGTCCTACGAGCAGTACTTC. It yields the protein CASSFSSGSASYEQYF.

CDR3 residues: CASSGGENTDTQYF. The CDR3 DNA reads as TGCGCCAGCAGCGGGGGGGAGAACACAGATACGCAGTATTTT. This rearrangement joins TRBV5-1 to TRBJ2-3, with 7 bases aligning to TRBD2. Losses at the gene ends were 4 bases for V and 2 bases for J; bases not matched to a gene: 4. This CDR3 region has 14 residues. CDR1 and CDR2 from the germline V gene are SGHRS and YFSETQ.

J is TRBJ2-3 and V is TRBV6-6; D is ambiguous. Trimming stripped 7 bases from V and 1 base from J, with 9 bases between. CDR3 size: 13 residues. The germline V gene encodes CDR1 MNHNY and CDR2 SVGAGI (reference sequence). CDR3 DNA: TGTGCCAGCAAATATCCGGGCACAGATACGCAGTATTTT. Translating it yields CASKYPGTDTQYF.

V and J are TRBV2 and TRBJ1-1; no firm D call. The length of the CDR3 is 10 residues. Germline V CDR1 and CDR2: SNHLY, FYNNEI. The V end was cut by 3 bases, the J end by 11 bases, with 7 bases between. CDR3 bases: TGTGCCAGCAGTGAGGGGAGCGCTTTCTTT. Translation gives CASSEGSAFF. The complete variable domain, with remaining parts taken from reference TRBV2 and TRBJ1-1, reads EPEVTQTPSHQVTQMGQEVILRCVPISNHLYFYWYRQILGQKVEFLVSFYNNEISEKSEIFDDQFSVERPDGSNFTLKIRSTKLEDSAMYFCASSEGSAFFGQGTRLTVV.

The chain links TRBV5-4 to TRBJ2-3, with D maybe TRBD1 (6 bases). The CDR3 is 13 amino acids. Trimming took off 4 bases at V and 3 bases at J, with 9 bases between the two ends. Germline values: CDR1 SGHNT, CDR2 YYREEE (reference sequence). CDR3 protein: CASSLQGTDTQYF. DNA of the CDR3: TGTGCCAGCAGCCTACAGGGTACAGATACGCAGTATTTT. The full variable domain, in which reference TRBV5-4 and TRBJ2-3 provide the parts outside the CDR3, is ETGVTQSPTHLIKTRGQQVTLRCSSQSGHNTVSWYQQALGQGPQFIFQYYREEENGRGNFPPRFSGLQFPNYSSELNVNALELDDSALYLCASSLQGTDTQYFGPGTRLTVL.

The V gene is TRBV5-1, the J gene TRBJ2-1; D perhaps matches TRBD2 (6 bases). Germline CDR1 reads SGHRS; CDR2 reads YFSETQ. Trimming cost V 1 base and J 3 bases, with 11 bases left between them. This CDR3 is 15 amino acids long. The CDR3 region has the DNA TGCGCCAGCAGCTTGATGGCGGGACGCTACAATGAGCAGTTCTTC. Encoded protein: CASSLMAGRYNEQFF.

The rearrangement links TRBV2 to TRBJ2-7, with TRBD1 matching 10 bases. CDR3 length: 14 amino acids. Trimming took 7 bases from V and 0 from J; bases not matched to a gene: 3. From germline, CDR1 is SNHLY and CDR2 FYNNEI. The CDR3 DNA reads TGTGCCAGCATCCGGACAGGGGGCTCCTACGAGCAGTACTTC. It translates to CASIRTGGSYEQYF.